The present entry profiles one T cell receptor (beta chain) with its context. The clone's antigen remains unknown. No base quality information exists; no much larger clone differs at one position. The data belong to a study of cytomegalovirus exposure and HLA in healthy donors (dated by TCRdb to about 2017). Concerning the study at large: In an earlier analysis of 587 of the donors, 276 Gb of sequence data and about 110 million unique TCR beta sequences from 180 million or so T cells were reported. An early release that covered 500 to 800 HLA-typed donors contained 300 to 350 gigabases of sequencing data and tens of millions of unique TCR sequences. Of the roughly 410 genotyped donors, 81% were placed in the genetic ancestry cluster associated with self-reported Caucasian donors. The study aimed to test whether signatures of past pathogen exposure could be identified by cataloging public T cell receptors. Using immunosequencing, the study profiled T cell repertoires from about 650 subjects and related those repertoires to cytomegalovirus serostatus. A separate validation cohort of roughly 110 different subjects was used in addition to the 666-subject first cohort. High-throughput TCR immunosequencing, statistical association of individual TCRs with disease status, and machine learning were combined to predict cytomegalovirus infection status. To study patterns of TCR occurrence, a later analysis re-analyzed previously published TCR beta repertoires from 550 to 800 donors and added high-resolution HLA genotyping. Rather than drawing on any new phenotypic data, the later analysis identified candidate immune exposures from TCR beta sequences and the way those sequences occurred across donors. In an earlier analysis of roughly 580 of the donors, high-throughput TCR beta sequencing was used to judge whether each TCR beta V gene segment behaved as functional or pseudogenic. Donor age, sex, ethnicity and CMV serostatus were compiled alongside the repertoire data. In a later genetic analysis, genome-wide SNP genotypes for about three fifths of the roughly 670 donors were used, and that subset was treated as a discovery cohort. Every discovery cohort repertoire had been produced on one sequencing platform. Class I and class II HLA loci were covered by the typing at four-digit resolution. Typing coverage varied by locus: roughly 620-640 donors for A, B, C, DRB1 and DQB1; approximately 520 for DQA1; about 600 for DPA1; fewer than 480 for DPB1. About five DR-DQ haplotypes were treated as single units for association and clustering because of strong linkage in the cohort. Among roughly 400 genotyped donors of the cohort, an average of approximately 240,000 unique TCR beta nucleotide sequences was sequenced per donor, of which 15% to 20% were non-productive.

The cohort comprised more than 550 healthy bone marrow donors. All cohort members were sampled while nominally healthy, although unrecorded immune exposures were likely present. The donor tested CMV seronegative, placing the donor among the 350 to 400 seronegative members of the cohort. A peripheral blood sample was collected from each donor, and TCR beta sequencing was performed on peripheral blood mononuclear cells. The Qiagen DNeasy Blood Extraction Kit was used to extract genomic DNA from the blood cell samples. The library came from the immunoSEQ multiplex PCR assay. For the multiplex PCR, a mixture combining 60 forward primers for TCR Vbeta segments and 13 reverse primers for TCR Jbeta segments was used. The CDR3 region of rearranged TCR beta genes was amplified from genomic DNA with a multiplex PCR assay. Amplified TCR beta libraries were sequenced as 87-base-pair reads on the Illumina HiSeq System. As for the authors' bioinformatics: A later analysis tallied 75 million to 95 million unique TCR beta chains across the 550 to 850 repertoires, and approximately 12 million of those chains were shared by two or more donors. To remove PCR and sequencing errors, raw reads were error-corrected and collapsed into unique sequences using a nearest-neighbor algorithm that merged closely related sequences. CDR3 sequences were aligned to IMGT reference sequences to assign V, D and J gene segments. For a sequence to be retained, at least a six-nucleotide match to both a V gene segment and a J gene segment was required. A rearrangement was called productive if the CDR3 had no stop codons and remained in frame with V and J, and every other rearrangement was called non-productive. Following IMGT convention, CDR3 was defined as the stretch from the second conserved V-encoded cysteine to the conserved J-encoded phenylalanine. The earlier analysis of about 590 of the donors excluded sequences that lacked an unambiguous match to a single V gene segment. In an earlier analysis of a few hundred of the donors, V segments were called functional above 56.7% productive rearrangements and were called segregating when the between-donor standard deviation exceeded 5%. A statistical classification framework was developed to diagnose cytomegalovirus status using the catalog of TCR beta chain sequences. In a later analysis, TCR nucleotide sequences were compared against IMGT/GENE-DB human TR gene sequences so that V and J genes could be assigned. A later analysis assigned CDR3 sequences and most-parsimonious VDJ recombination scenarios with the TCRdist pipeline. In a later analysis, each TCR beta chain was defined by its CDR3 amino acid sequence together with its V-gene family, and reads lacking a unique V-gene family were excluded. To address suspected cross-contamination and a sequencing artifact, a later analysis removed around 590 highly shared, low-generation-probability nucleotide sequences. A later analysis calculated a clonal expansion index for each public chain from normalized within-repertoire ranks of inferred template counts. Generation probabilities in a later analysis came from a VDJ recombination model fitted to out-of-frame rearrangements, and those results were checked against IGoR. In a later analysis, hypergeometric tests were used to score TCR-TCR, TCR-HLA and TCR-CMV co-occurrence, with a repertoire-size bias correction applied to TCR pairs. False discovery rates were estimated in a later analysis by permuting HLA or CMV assignments 20 times. In a later analysis, co-occurring TCRs were grouped with DBSCAN, and TCRdist sequence similarity was added when clustering was performed within HLA-allele-positive subsets. Repertoires with fewer than 30,000 or more than 120,000 public chains, plus five repertoires with anomalous nucleotide sharing, were excluded from co-occurrence clustering. In its TCRdb copy, this immuneACCESS table keeps in-frame sequences only and misses some clones. Where compared with another copy, unresolved V genes explain less than half of these, and the others have no known cause. V, J and clone size were drawn from that table, and D and trimming were deduced from the DNA. The sample profile shows approximately 130,000 clones; 75% to 85% of them were found once. The top ten hold 3% to 4% of the sample.

Taken from cysteine to phenylalanine, the CDR3 has 12 residues. The DNA shown is the 36-base CDR3, in frame from base 1. The germline V gene supplies CDR1 SGHRS and CDR2 YFSETQ. V sheds 4 bases and J sheds 9 bases, leaving 14 bases between their ends. Paper-wide results and their limitations: Because counts were too low, seventeen rarely observed V segments, including chromosome 9 orphons, were excluded from the earlier analysis of 587 of the donors. Immune exposure information for the cohort was limited to CMV serostatus. According to a later analysis, TCR association rates differed among HLA loci, with DRB1 alleles showing the most associated TCRs and HLA-C alleles showing the fewest. An association between a missense DCLRE1C variant and V-gene and J-gene trimming of TCR beta chains was found in a later genetic analysis and replicated in an independent cohort. Because HLA typing was missing for some donors at each locus, association tests included only the typed subset. A later analysis found that most CMV-associated TCR beta chains appeared HLA-restricted, with HLA associations seemingly driven largely by CMV exposure. In both the original and validation cohorts, the classifier was reported to diagnose cytomegalovirus status with high specificity and sensitivity. Linkage disequilibrium might explain the correlated functional status among segregating V segments, but an unknown experimental factor could not be ruled out. According to the authors, the approach could potentially be generalized to other disease states and immunological phenotypes. In a later genetic analysis, fewer N-insertions in productive TCRs were reported among donors in an Asian-associated ancestry cluster than the roughly 700-donor mean. The presence/absence analyses assumed that sequencing depth was roughly uniform across donors, and that assumption may not be true. This cohort had only TCR beta chains sequenced, and the lack of alpha or paired-chain data limited which features could be detected. A group of highly shared sequence variants was considered likely to be a technical artifact of the sequencing pipeline. When HLA alleles, especially DR and DQ, strongly co-occurred, TCR associations were difficult to assign to individual alleles. Some IMGT-functional V segments, including TRBV6-2 and TRBV6-3, could not be distinguished by the 87-base-pair reads and were therefore excluded. Several of the top co-occurrence clusters appeared to be linked to parvovirus B19, influenza, CMV and Epstein-Barr virus, according to a later analysis. In a later analysis, around 17,000 TCR beta sequences were associated with specific HLA alleles at a false discovery rate of 0.05. A few of the identified cytomegalovirus-associated TCR beta chains were confirmed in vitro to be specific for cytomegalovirus antigens. In an earlier analysis of around 600 of the donors, most TCR beta V segments were observed in productive rearrangements about 87% or about 30% of the time, broadly matching IMGT annotations. A later analysis found that HLA-associated TCR beta chains were more clonally expanded and had lower generation probabilities than equally common non-associated chains. The study gave a list of about 170 TCR beta chains associated with cytomegalovirus. Across donors, most TCR sequences were observed very rarely, whereas some public TCRs were present in many individuals. A further reported finding was that TCR beta sequences accurately predicted the HLA-A and HLA-B alleles for most subjects in the first cohort.

This receptor was obtained from a woman between 40 and 50 years old in good health and CMV-seronegative. Material for sequencing was PBMCs. This sequence uses TRBV5-1 and TRBJ2-7, with a weak D call of TRBD2 (7 bases match). The CDR3 protein is CASSETGGSQYF. The nucleotide sequence is TGCGCCAGCAGCGAGACGGGGGGCTCGCAGTACTTC.